This entry lists 6 T cell receptor beta chains sequenced from one sample in a study of response to subunit inactivated influenza vaccine (dated 2018 in TCRdb). The library was prepared using RT-PCR. The sequencer listed for this sample is Illumina HiSeq 2500. TCRdb reprocessing: public reads trimmed at Q25 with fastp, clones called with MiXCR, in-frame beta chains kept. Each CDR3 protein appears once, grouped with its most common genes and DNA. In all, the sample holds over 150,000 distinct CDR3 sequences, and approximately 11% of those were seen once. The ten largest clonotypes hold under 40% of the sample. Sequences were derived from CD8+ T cells sorted from PBMCs, sampled roughly 24 months after vaccination. These receptors came from a man aged 50-75 years who received an inactivated influenza vaccine. Donor details come from another sample of the same person, matched by shared clones.

This clonotype was observed a single time. This sequence may be a read error, since a much larger clone differs from it by one base. The J gene is TRBJ2-7, the V gene TRBV7-2, with 10 positions matching TRBD1. CDR1 and CDR2 from the germline V gene are SGHTA and FQGNSA. The CDR3 sequence is 14 residues long. The CDR3 protein is CAGSYDRGPYEQYF. The CDR3 bases are TGTGCCGGCAGTTATGACAGGGGGCCCTACGAGCAGTACTTC.

This clonotype was counted between two and nine times. The chain uses TRBV28 and TRBJ2-1; D is unresolved. The CDR3 is 10 amino acids. The V gene lost 6 bases and the J gene lost 7 bases, with 4 bases spanning the gap. CDR1 and CDR2 (germline): MDHEN, SYDVKM. As DNA, the CDR3 is TGTGCCAGCAGCCAGAATGAGCAGTTCTTC. Amino acid sequence: CASSQNEQFF.

In this sample, this clonotype turned up many times. The chain is built from TRBV25-1 and TRBJ1-1; D call uncertain. V lost 4 bases to trimming and J lost 11 bases, with 8 bases between them. Germline assignment: CDR1 MGHDK and CDR2 SYGVNS. This CDR3 is 10 amino acids long. The CDR3 bases are TGTGCCAGCAGTGGCCGGAGGGCTTTCTTT. It yields the protein CASSGRRAFF.

J is TRBJ2-7 and V is TRBV24-1, with 7 bases lining up with TRBD1. Germline CDR1 is KGHDR and CDR2 is SFDVKD. V shed 5 bases, J shed 2 bases, and the junction held 2 bases outside the gene matches. The CDR3 covers 13 residues. The DNA of the CDR3 is TGTGCCACCAGTGGGGACAGTACCTACGAGCAGTACTTC. Its protein product is CATSGDSTYEQYF.

V is TRBV6-1 and J is TRBJ2-1, with TRBD2 matching over 10 bases. CDR3 size: 15 residues. Germline V gene lookup returns CDR1 MNHNS and CDR2 SASEGT. V lost 5 bases to trimming and J lost 9 bases; unmatched junction nucleotides: 10. The CDR3 is CASSKYSGGITEQFF. CDR3 bases: TGTGCCAGCAGTAAATATAGCGGGGGGATCACTGAGCAGTTCTTC.

This clonotype has a handful of counts. This chain joins TRBV6-5 and TRBJ2-1, with 8 bases aligning to TRBD1. Germline CDR1 MNHEY, CDR2 SVGAGI. This CDR3 has 15 residues. After removal of 4 bases from V and 3 bases from J, the junction contained 5 bases not matched to a gene. The CDR3 region has the DNA TGTGCCAGCAGTTTAGGACAGGGTAACTACAATGAGCAGTTCTTC. Translation: CASSLGQGNYNEQFF.